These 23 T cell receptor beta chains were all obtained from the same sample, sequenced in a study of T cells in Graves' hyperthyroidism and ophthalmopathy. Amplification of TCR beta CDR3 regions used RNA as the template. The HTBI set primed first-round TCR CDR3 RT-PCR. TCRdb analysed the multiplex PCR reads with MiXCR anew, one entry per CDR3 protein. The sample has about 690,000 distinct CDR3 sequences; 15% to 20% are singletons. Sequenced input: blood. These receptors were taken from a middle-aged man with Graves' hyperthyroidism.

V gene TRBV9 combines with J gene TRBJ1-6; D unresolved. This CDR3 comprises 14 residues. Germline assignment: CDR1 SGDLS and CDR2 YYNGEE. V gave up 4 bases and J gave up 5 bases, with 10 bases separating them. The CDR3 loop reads CASSPRGDNSPLHF. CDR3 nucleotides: TGTGCCAGCAGCCCCCGCGGCGATAATTCACCCCTCCACTTT.

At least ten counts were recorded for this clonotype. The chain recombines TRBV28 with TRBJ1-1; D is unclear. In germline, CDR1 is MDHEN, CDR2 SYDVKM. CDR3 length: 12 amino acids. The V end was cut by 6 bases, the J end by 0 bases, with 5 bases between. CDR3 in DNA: TGTGCCAGCAGAGACCTGAACACTGAAGCTTTCTTT. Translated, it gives CASRDLNTEAFF.

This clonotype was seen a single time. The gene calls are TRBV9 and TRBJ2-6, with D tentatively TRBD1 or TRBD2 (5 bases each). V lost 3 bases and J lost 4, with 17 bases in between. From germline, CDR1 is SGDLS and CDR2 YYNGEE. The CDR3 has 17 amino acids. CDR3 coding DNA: TGTGCCAGCAGCGATCCCCAGTGGGGGTCCGGGGCCAACGTCCTGACTTTC. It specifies CASSDPQWGSGANVLTF.

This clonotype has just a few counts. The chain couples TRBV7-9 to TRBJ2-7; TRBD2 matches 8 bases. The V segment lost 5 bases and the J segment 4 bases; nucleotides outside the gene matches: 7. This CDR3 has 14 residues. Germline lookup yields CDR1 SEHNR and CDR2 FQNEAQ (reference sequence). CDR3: CASSGRGGVYEQYF. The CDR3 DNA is TGTGCCAGCAGCGGTCGGGGGGGCGTATACGAGCAGTACTTC.

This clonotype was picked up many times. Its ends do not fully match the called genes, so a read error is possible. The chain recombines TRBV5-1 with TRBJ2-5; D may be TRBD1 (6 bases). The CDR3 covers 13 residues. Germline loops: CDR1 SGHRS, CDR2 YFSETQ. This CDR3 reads CASSFQGQETQYF. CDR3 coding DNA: TGTGCCAGCAGCTTTCAGGGGCAAGAGACCCAGTACTTC.

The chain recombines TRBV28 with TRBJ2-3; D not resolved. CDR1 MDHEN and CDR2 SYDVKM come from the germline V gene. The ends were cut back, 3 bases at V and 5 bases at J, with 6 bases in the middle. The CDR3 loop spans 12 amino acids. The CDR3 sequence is CASSLTVDTQYF. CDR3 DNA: TGTGCCAGCAGTTTGACGGTAGATACGCAGTATTTT.

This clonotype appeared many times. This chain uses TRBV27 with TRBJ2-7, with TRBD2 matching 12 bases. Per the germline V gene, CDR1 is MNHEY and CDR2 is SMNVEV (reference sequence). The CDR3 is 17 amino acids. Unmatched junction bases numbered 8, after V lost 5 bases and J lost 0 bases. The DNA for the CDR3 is TGTGCCAGCAGTCACACTAGCGGGAGGCCCAGCTCCTACGAGCAGTACTTC. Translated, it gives CASSHTSGRPSSYEQYF.

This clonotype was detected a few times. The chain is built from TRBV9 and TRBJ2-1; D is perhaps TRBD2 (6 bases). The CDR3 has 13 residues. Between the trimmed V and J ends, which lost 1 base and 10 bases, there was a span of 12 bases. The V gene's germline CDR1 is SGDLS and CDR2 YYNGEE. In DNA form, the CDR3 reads TGTGCCAGCAGCGTATTGGGGGGAATAGAGCAGTTCTTC. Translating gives CASSVLGGIEQFF.

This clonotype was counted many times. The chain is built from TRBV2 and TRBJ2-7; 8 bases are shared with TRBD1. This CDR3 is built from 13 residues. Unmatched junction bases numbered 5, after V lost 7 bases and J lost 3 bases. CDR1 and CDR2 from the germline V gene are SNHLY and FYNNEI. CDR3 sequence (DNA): TGTGCCAGCAAGGACAGGGAGAACTACGAGCAGTACTTC. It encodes CASKDRENYEQYF.

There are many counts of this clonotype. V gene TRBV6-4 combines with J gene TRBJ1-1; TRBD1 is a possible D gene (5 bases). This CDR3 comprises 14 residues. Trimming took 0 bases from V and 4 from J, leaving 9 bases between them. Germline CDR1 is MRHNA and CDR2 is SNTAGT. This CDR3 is CASSDSSRATEAFF. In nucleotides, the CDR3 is TGTGCCAGCAGTGACTCGAGCAGGGCCACTGAAGCTTTCTTT.

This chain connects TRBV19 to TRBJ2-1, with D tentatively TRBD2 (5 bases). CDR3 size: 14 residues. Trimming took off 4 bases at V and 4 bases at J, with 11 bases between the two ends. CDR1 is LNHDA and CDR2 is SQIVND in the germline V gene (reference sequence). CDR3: CASSNGLAYNEQFF. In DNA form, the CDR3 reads TGTGCCAGTAGTAACGGCCTAGCTTACAATGAGCAGTTCTTC.

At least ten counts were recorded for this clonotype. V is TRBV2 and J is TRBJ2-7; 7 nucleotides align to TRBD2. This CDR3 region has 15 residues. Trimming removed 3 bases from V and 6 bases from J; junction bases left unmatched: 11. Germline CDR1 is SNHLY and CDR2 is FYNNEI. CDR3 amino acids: CASSDETSSDLEQYF. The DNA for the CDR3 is TGTGCCAGCAGTGACGAGACTAGCTCCGATCTCGAGCAGTACTTC. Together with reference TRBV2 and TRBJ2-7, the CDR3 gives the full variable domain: EPEVTQTPSHQVTQMGQEVILRCVPISNHLYFYWYRQILGQKVEFLVSFYNNEISEKSEIFDDQFSVERPDGSNFTLKIRSTKLEDSAMYFCASSDETSSDLEQYFGPGTRLTVT.

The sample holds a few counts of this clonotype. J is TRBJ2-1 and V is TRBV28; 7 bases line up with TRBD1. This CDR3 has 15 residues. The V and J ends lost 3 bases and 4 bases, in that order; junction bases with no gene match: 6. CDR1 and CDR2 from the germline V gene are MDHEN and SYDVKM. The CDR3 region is CASSLVGTEYNEQFF. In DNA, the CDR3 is TGTGCCAGCAGTTTGGTCGGGACAGAGTACAATGAGCAGTTCTTC.

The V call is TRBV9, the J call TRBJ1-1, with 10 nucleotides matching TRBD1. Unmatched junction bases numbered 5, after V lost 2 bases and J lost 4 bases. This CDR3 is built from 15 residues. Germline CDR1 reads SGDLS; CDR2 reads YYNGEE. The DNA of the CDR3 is TGTGCCAGCAGCGTCTCGGACAGGGGGGTCACTGAAGCTTTCTTT. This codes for CASSVSDRGVTEAFF.

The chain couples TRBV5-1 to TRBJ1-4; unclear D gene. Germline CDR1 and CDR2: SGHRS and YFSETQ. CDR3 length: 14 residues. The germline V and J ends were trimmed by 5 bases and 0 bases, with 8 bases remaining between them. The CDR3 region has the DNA TGCGCCAGCAGGGCCCAGCCAACTAATGAAAAACTGTTTTTT. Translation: CASRAQPTNEKLFF.

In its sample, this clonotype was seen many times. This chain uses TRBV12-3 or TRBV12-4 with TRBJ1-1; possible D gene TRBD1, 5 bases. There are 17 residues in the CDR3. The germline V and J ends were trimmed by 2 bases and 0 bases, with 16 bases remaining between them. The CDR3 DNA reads TGTGCCAGCAGTTTAAAGTTCGGGGGGGTTCTGAACACTGAAGCTTTCTTT. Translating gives CASSLKFGGVLNTEAFF.

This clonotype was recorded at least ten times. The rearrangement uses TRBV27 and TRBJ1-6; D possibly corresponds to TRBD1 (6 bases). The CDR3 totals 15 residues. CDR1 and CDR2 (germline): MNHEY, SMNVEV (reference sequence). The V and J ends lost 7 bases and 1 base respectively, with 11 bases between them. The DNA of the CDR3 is TGTGCCAGCACCTCCAGGGGATCCTATAATTCACCCCTCCACTTT. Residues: CASTSRGSYNSPLHF.

CDR3 loop: CAWEGGSGNTIYF. CDR3 in DNA: TGTGCCTGGGAGGGGGGCTCTGGAAACACCATATATTTT. The rearrangement joins TRBV30 to TRBJ1-3, with a possible D match to TRBD1 (6 bases). V lost 5 bases, J lost 0 bases, and 8 bases lay in between. The CDR3 contains 13 residues. Germline V gene sequence: CDR1 GTSNPN, CDR2 SVGIG (reference sequence).

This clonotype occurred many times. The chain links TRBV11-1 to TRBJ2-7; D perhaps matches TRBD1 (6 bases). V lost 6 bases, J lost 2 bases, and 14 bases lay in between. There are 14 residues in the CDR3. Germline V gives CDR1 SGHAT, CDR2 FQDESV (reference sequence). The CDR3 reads CASSGTRQPYEQYF. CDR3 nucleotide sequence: TGTGCCAGCAGTGGGACACGCCAACCCTACGAGCAGTACTTC. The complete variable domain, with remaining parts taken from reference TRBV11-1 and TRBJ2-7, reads EAEVAQSPRYKITEKSQAVAFWCDPISGHATLYWYRQILGQGPELLVQFQDESVVDDSQLPKDRFSAERLKGVDSTLKIQPAELGDSAMYLCASSGTRQPYEQYFGPGTRLTVT.

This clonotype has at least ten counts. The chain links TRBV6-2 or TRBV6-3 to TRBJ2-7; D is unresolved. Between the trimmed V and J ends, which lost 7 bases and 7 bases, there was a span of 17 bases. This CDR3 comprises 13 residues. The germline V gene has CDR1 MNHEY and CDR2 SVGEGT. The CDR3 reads CASTPDGTREQYF. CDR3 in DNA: TGTGCCAGCACCCCCGACGGTACCAGAGAGCAGTACTTC.

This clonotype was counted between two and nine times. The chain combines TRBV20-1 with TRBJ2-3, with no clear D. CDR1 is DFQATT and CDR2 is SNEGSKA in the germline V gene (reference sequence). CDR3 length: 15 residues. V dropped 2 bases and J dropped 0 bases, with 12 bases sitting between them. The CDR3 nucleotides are TGCAGTGCTAGACGACCGGGCTGGAGCACAGATACGCAGTATTTT. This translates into CSARRPGWSTDTQYF.

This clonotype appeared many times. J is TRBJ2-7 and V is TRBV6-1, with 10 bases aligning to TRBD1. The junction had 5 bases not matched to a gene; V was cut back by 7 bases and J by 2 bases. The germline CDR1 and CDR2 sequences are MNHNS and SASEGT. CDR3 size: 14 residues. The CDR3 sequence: CASIGTGAAYEQYF. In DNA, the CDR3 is TGTGCCAGCATTGGGACAGGGGCGGCCTACGAGCAGTACTTC.

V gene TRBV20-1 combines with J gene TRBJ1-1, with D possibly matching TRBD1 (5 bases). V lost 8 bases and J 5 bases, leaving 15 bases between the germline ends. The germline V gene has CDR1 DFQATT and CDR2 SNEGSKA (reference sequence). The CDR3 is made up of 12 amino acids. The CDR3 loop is CSPPGARTEAFF. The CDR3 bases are TGCAGTCCGCCCGGGGCGCGTACTGAAGCTTTCTTT.